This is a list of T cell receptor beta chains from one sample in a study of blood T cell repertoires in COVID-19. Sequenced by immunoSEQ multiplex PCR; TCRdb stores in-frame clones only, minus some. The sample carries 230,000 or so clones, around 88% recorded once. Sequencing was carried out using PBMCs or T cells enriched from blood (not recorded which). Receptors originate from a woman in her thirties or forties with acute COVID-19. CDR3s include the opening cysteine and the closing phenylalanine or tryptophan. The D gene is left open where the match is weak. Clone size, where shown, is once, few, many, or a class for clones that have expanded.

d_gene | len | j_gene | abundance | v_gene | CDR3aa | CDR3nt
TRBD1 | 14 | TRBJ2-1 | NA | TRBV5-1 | CASSRWTGGDEQFF | TGCGCCAGCAGCAGGTGGACAGGGGGGGATGAGCAGTTCTTC
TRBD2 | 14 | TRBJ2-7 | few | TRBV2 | CASRSASGAYEQYF | TGTGCCAGCAGGTCGGCAAGCGGGGCCTACGAGCAGTACTTC
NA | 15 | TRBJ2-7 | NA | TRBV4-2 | CASSQAGGTSYEQYF | TGTGCCAGCAGCCAAGCGGGGGGCACCTCCTACGAGCAGTACTTC
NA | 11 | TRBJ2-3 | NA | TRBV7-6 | CASSLGGTQYF | TGTGCCAGCAGCTTGGGGGGTACGCAGTATTTT
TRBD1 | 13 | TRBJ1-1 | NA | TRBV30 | CAWSGTGWTEAFF | TGTGCCTGGAGCGGGACAGGCTGGACTGAAGCTTTCTTT
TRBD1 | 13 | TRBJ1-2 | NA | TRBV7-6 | CASSADRGHGYTF | TGTGCCAGCAGCGCAGACAGGGGACATGGCTACACCTTC
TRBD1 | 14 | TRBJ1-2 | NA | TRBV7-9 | CASRQQGAWGGYTF | TGTGCCAGCAGGCAACAGGGGGCGTGGGGTGGCTACACCTTC
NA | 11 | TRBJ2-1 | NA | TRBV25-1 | CASGEGDEQFF | TGTGCCAGCGGGGAGGGGGATGAGCAGTTCTTC
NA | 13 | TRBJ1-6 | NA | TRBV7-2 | CASSISGNSPLHF | TGTGCCAGCAGCATCTCAGGGAATTCACCCCTCCACTTT
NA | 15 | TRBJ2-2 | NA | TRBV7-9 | CASRGQDGNTGELFF | TGTGCCAGCAGGGGACAAGACGGTAACACCGGGGAGCTGTTTTTT
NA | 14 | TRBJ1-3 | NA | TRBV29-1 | CSVARAGGQNTIYF | TGCAGCGTTGCCCGAGCGGGGGGGCAAAACACCATATATTTT
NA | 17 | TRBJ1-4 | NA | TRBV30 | CAWTAVQGRRVNEKLFF | TGTGCCTGGACTGCAGTACAGGGACGAAGGGTTAATGAAAAACTGTTTTTT
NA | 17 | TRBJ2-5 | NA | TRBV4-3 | CASSQDLVGGLVETQYF | TGCGCCAGCAGCCAAGATCTGGTGGGGGGATTAGTAGAGACCCAGTACTTC
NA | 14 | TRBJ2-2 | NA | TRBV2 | CASRNGGWAGELFF | TGTGCCAGCAGGAACGGGGGATGGGCCGGGGAGCTGTTTTTT
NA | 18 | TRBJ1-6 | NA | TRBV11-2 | CASSFIRPGSSYNSPLHF | TGTGCCAGCAGCTTCATCAGGCCGGGGAGCTCCTATAATTCACCCCTCCACTTT
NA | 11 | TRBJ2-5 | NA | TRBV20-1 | CSASPEETQYF | TGCAGTGCTAGCCCCGAGGAGACCCAGTACTTC
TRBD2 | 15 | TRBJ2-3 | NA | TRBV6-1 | CASSEQRGSTDTQYF | TGTGCCAGCAGTGAACAGCGGGGGAGCACAGATACGCAGTATTTT